This T cell receptor beta chain was recovered during a study of CD8+ T cells in alopecia areata (dated by TCRdb to between 2018 and 2020). About the study as a whole: The treated patients took part in an open-label pilot trial in which moderate-to-severe alopecia areata was treated with oral tofacitinib at 5 to 10 mg twice daily. On the human side, TCRbeta sequencing was run on scalp tissue and on sorted CD4+ and CD8+ peripheral blood T cells from healthy controls and from alopecia areata patients with either patchy or totalis/universalis disease. Biopsies were taken from tofacitinib-treated patients at baseline and at 4 and 24 weeks of treatment, and a later scalp biopsy was taken in several of the tofacitinib-treated patients. Scalp clonality was compared across normal scalp (n=4), patchy alopecia areata scalp (n=8), and alopecia totalis/universalis scalp (n=8). TCRbeta CDR3 regions were amplified by immunoSEQ multiplex PCR using 35 Vbeta forward and 13 Jbeta reverse primers. RNA was extracted with the PAXgene miRNA kit for fixed scalp, the miRNeasy kit for PBMCs, and the RNeasy kit for mouse skin. Tofacitinib was administered for 6 to 18 months, and 6 months of follow-up off drug were then conducted to assess delayed response and recurrence. To study T cell clonal expansion in alopecia areata, the researchers applied high-throughput TCRbeta sequencing to both the C3H/HeJ mouse model and human patients. Study-level results and caveats: Shared TCR sequences between patients were less evident than in mice, which may be partly attributable to HLA diversity in the patient population. Higher clonality and more expanded CD8+ clones were observed in lesional scalp than in normal scalp, particularly in alopecia totalis/universalis, a finding suggestive of antigenic drive. Unlike mouse skin, which is dominated by gammadelta T cells, normal human skin has resident alphabeta T cells that are also sequenced, and this complicates analysis of the scalp TCR repertoire.

V has 5 bases trimmed and J has 7 bases trimmed; junction bases matching no gene number 6. Its CDR3 holds 15 amino acids, cysteine through phenylalanine. Just CDR3 DNA is preserved here, 45 bases in frame from base 1. Per the germline V gene (reference sequence), SEHNR is the CDR1 and FQNEAQ is the CDR2. As to this clone: Its target antigen remains unknown. The sample holds no much larger clone one base away, and base qualities are not on file.

This specimen's time point label, interpreted: baseline before oral tofacitinib. Peripheral blood and lesional scalp punch biopsies were obtained from patients with alopecia areata. PBMCs were isolated by density centrifugation and stained for CD3, CD4 and CD8, and CD4+ and CD8+ T cells were sorted on a FACSAria. Library preparation employed the immunoSEQ multiplex PCR assay. To provide template for TCR sequencing, every sample had RNA extracted and reverse transcribed into cDNA. SuperScript III was used for first-strand cDNA synthesis, primed with a 2:1 mix of oligo-dT and random hexamers. Amplification bias was assessed with a synthetic immune receptor repertoire, and residual bias was removed computationally. The study's own analysis went as follows. After raw reads were preprocessed to remove errors, the CDR3 was defined following IMGT conventions as running from the conserved cysteine to phenylalanine. Clonality was calculated as 1 minus Shannon entropy normalized by log2 of the number of productive unique TCRs. Whether scalp clones were CD4 or CD8 was inferred by matching scalp TCRbeta sequences against CD4 and CD8 repertoires sorted from blood. Sourced from immuneACCESS, this table was stored by TCRdb with only in-frame sequences that have V and J called. A share of the clones is absent; for the studies checked, an unresolved V gene accounts for under half, and the remainder has no known explanation. The V and J calls and the clone size are those of that table, but D and trimming were determined from the DNA. The table for this sample lists some 51,000 clones; roughly 96% of them were counted only once. The ten largest clones take up 20% to 30% of the sample.

The chain couples TRBV7-9 to TRBJ2-2; the junction holds 11 bases that match TRBD2. Material: CD8+ T cells sorted from blood, obtained at week 0. This sequence originates from a human donor with alopecia areata. The sequenced DNA is TGTGCCAGCAGCGCTGGGACTAGCGGAGGCGGGGAGCTGTTTTTT. The encoded protein is CASSAGTSGGGELFF.